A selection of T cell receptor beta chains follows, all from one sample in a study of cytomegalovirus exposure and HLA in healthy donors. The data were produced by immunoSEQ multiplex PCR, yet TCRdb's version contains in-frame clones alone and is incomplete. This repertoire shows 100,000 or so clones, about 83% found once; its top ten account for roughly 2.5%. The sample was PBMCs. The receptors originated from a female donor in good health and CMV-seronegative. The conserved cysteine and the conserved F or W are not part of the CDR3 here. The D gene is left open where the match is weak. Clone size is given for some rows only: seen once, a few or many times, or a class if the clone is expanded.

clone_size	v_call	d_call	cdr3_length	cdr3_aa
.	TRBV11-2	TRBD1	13	ASSSPRDRGYEQY
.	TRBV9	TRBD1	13	ASSPGTASNQPQH
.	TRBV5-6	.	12	ASSLARGLSGYT
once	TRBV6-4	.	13	ASSDFGGGGETQY
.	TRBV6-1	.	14	ASSELGHLSNQPQH
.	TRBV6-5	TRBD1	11	ASSTGAGGTQY
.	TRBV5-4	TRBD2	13	ASSFTSGAHNEQF
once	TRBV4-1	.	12	ASSQDGRNTEAF
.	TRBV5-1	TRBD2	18	ASSPRGAGGLVSGANVLT
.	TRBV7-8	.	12	ASSTPGQNTEAF
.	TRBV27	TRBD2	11	ASTRGGSSEQF
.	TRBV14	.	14	ASSQDATFRVYEQF
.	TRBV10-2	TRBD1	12	ASSDPAGGETQY
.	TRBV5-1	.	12	ASSLAGSGNTIY
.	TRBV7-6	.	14	ASSLAQGSPYNEQF
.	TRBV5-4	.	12	ASHPAAVQETQY
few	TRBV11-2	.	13	ASSSTGRTKNIQY
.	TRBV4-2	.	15	ASSQDAGLPGDYGYT
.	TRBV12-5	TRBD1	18	ASGRDRVVKSKGSNYGYT
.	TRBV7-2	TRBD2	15	ASSRLAGGVSTDTQY
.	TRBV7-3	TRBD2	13	ASSRTSGAQETQY
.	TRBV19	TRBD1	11	ASSIRDRGGYT
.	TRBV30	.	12	AWDTPPSNYGYT
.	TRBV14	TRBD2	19	ASSQGVVGSGGAWRYNEQF
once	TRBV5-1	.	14	ASSYGFAGLKDTQY
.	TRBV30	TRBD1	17	AWSVFLAFGRTGGPEAF
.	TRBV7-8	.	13	ASSLEVAPTYEQY
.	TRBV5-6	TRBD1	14	ASSKGTVPSTDTQY
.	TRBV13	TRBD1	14	ASSPSDRARRNEQF
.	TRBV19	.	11	ASGPGGRYGYT
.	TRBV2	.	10	ASSGEADTQY
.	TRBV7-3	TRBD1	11	ASSKTQGAQQY
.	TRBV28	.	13	ASSLTAGPNSPLH
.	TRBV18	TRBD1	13	ASSSGQVSAPEAF